A single T cell receptor (beta chain) is shown here with its context. Its antigen is not identified. Clones were sequenced by immunoSEQ multiplex PCR, and TCRdb holds only the in-frame ones, with some missing. Among some 1,300 clones, over 15% were seen once, and the ten largest hold 30% to 35%. The uninvolved lung lay at least 2 cm from the tumor margin and lacked atypia. The sample belongs to a study of T cells in localized non-small cell lung cancer. Notes on the study in general: Sequencing was limited to one tumor region, leaving the possibility of heterogeneity open. When the top 100 tumor clones were examined, a median approximately 59 of them also appeared in the adjacent lung, which was paired and uninvolved. It was uninvolved adjacent lung that showed the highest T cell clonality, exceeding tumor.

This CDR3 spans 14 amino acids. Trimming stripped 11 bases from V and 4 bases from J, with 20 bases between. The germline V gene encodes CDR1 LNHDA and CDR2 SQIVND (reference sequence). The sequencing used normal lung tissue next to the tumor, collected before any cancer treatment. The receptor was derived from a male donor older than 55 with stage I lung adenocarcinoma. The chain links TRBV19 to TRBJ1-1, with a tentative D call TRBD1 (5 bases). CDR3 amino acids: CARPWTGGSTEAFF. CDR3 bases: TGTGCCCGCCCCTGGACGGGGGGGAGCACTGAAGCTTTCTTT.